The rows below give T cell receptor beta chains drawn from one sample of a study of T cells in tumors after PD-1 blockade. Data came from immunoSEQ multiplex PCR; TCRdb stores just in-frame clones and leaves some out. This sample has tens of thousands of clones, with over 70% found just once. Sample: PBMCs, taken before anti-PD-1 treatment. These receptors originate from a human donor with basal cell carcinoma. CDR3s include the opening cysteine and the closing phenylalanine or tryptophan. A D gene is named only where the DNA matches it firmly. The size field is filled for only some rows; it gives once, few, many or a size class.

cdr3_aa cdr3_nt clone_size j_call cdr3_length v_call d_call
CASSPGVVGQPQHF TGTGCCAGCAGTCCAGGGGTGGTCGGTCAGCCCCAGCATTTT - TRBJ1-5 14 TRBV28 -
CASSVGGYGYTF TGTGCCAGCAGCGTAGGGGGGTATGGCTACACCTTC - TRBJ1-2 12 TRBV9 -
CASSSGQSSYEQYF TGTGCCAGCAGCTCGGGACAGAGCTCCTACGAGCAGTACTTC - TRBJ2-7 14 TRBV7-9 TRBD1
CASSVALGRDEQYF TGTGCCAGCAGCGTAGCTTTGGGGAGGGACGAGCAGTACTTC once TRBJ2-7 14 TRBV9 TRBD2
CASTSGQGVYYEQYF TGTGCCAGCACGTCGGGACAGGGGGTTTACTACGAGCAGTACTTC - TRBJ2-7 15 TRBV6-5 TRBD1
CASSYSGTSGNTIYF TGTGCCAGCAGTTACTCGGGGACCTCTGGAAACACCATATATTTT - TRBJ1-3 15 TRBV6-6 -
CASSPLRTSGGDNEQFF TGTGCCAGCAGCCCACTCCGGACTAGCGGGGGGGACAATGAGCAGTTCTTC - TRBJ2-1 17 TRBV7-7 TRBD2
CASSFGGAGYGYTF TGTGCCAGCAGCTTCGGGGGGGCCGGCTATGGCTACACCTTC once TRBJ1-2 14 TRBV7-9 -
CASSLGQGNNEQFF TGTGCCAGCAGCTTGGGCCAGGGCAACAATGAGCAGTTCTTC - TRBJ2-1 14 TRBV5-5 -
CASSLTGTGSGNTIYF TGTGCCAGCAGCCTGACAGGAACGGGCTCTGGAAACACCATATATTTT once TRBJ1-3 16 TRBV3-1/TRBV3-2 -
CASSLGTSGGTDTQYF TGTGCCAGCAGCTTGGGGACTAGCGGGGGGACAGATACGCAGTATTTT - TRBJ2-3 16 TRBV5-5 TRBD2
CASSRGANTQYF TGTGCCAGTAGTAGGGGGGCAAATACGCAGTATTTT - TRBJ2-3 12 TRBV19 -
CAGTGNSTDTQYF TGTGCCGGGACGGGGAATAGCACAGATACGCAGTATTTT - TRBJ2-3 13 TRBV21-1 -
CASSQTGGLYGYTF TGTGCCAGCAGCCAAACAGGGGGCCTCTATGGCTACACCTTC few TRBJ1-2 14 TRBV7-8 TRBD1
CASSPDTLDIYEQYF TGTGCCAGCTCACCCGACACACTCGACATCTACGAGCAGTACTTC - TRBJ2-7 15 TRBV18 -
CASSLGSGVDKHTDTQYF TGTGCCAGCAGCTTAGGTTCGGGGGTGGACAAACACACAGATACGCAGTATTTT once TRBJ2-3 18 TRBV11-2 -
CASSLGAGGVYNEQFF TGTGCCAGCAGTTTGGGCGCGGGGGGGGTTTACAATGAGCAGTTCTTC - TRBJ2-1 16 TRBV27 TRBD2
CATSRLGQVTDTQYF TGTGCCACCAGCAGACTAGGACAGGTCACAGATACGCAGTATTTT - TRBJ2-3 15 TRBV15 TRBD1
CASSLARGLGEKLFF TGTGCCAGCAGCTTAGCGCGGGGGCTCGGAGAAAAACTGTTTTTT once TRBJ1-4 15 TRBV7-9 -
CASGQDQETQYF TGTGCCAGCGGACAGGACCAAGAGACCCAGTACTTC - TRBJ2-5 12 TRBV18 TRBD1
CASSERILSYEQYF TGTGCCAGCAGTGAACGCATTCTAAGCTACGAGCAGTACTTC - TRBJ2-7 14 TRBV2 -
CATSREAHEQFF TGTGCCACCAGCAGAGAAGCACACGAGCAGTTCTTC - TRBJ2-1 12 TRBV15 -
CASSPINRGGDYEQYF TGTGCCAGCTCGCCGATAAACAGGGGTGGGGACTACGAGCAGTACTTC - TRBJ2-7 16 TRBV18 TRBD1
CASSLEGWRNEKLFF TGCGCCAGCAGCTTGGAAGGTTGGCGAAATGAAAAACTGTTTTTT - TRBJ1-4 15 TRBV5-1 -
CASSLGLSPDTQYF TGTGCCAGCAGCTTAGGACTATCTCCAGATACGCAGTATTTT few TRBJ2-3 14 TRBV7-2 -
CASSPHLAGAYNEQFF TGTGCCAGCAGCCCCCATTTAGCGGGGGCTTACAATGAGCAGTTCTTC - TRBJ2-1 16 TRBV7-2 TRBD2
CASSFVSSGVDTDTDTQYF TGTGCCAGCAGCTTCGTATCTAGCGGGGTTGATACAGACACAGATACGCAGTATTTT once TRBJ2-3 19 TRBV11-2 TRBD2
CASSLSWNTEAFF TGTGCCAGCAGCTTAAGCTGGAACACTGAAGCTTTCTTT - TRBJ1-1 13 TRBV7-2 -
CASSPRTSGGPDYTQYF TGTGCCAGCAGCCCAAGGACTAGCGGGGGACCCGATTATACGCAGTATTTT once TRBJ2-3 17 TRBV6-2/TRBV6-3 TRBD2
CASSLLGLAENTGELFF TGTGCCAGCAGCTTGTTGGGACTAGCGGAAAACACCGGGGAGCTGTTTTTT - TRBJ2-2 17 TRBV5-6 TRBD2
CASSEDYNVYEQYF TGTGCCAGCAGCGAGGACTATAACGTCTACGAGCAGTACTTC - TRBJ2-7 14 TRBV7-2 -
CAISEGPDISYEQYF TGTGCCATCAGTGAGGGGCCGGACATTTCCTACGAGCAGTACTTC - TRBJ2-7 15 TRBV10-3 -
CSASSSGGAGEQFF TGCAGTGCTAGTAGTAGCGGGGGGGCGGGCGAGCAGTTCTTC - TRBJ2-1 14 TRBV20-1 TRBD2
CASSYAGGPDTQYF TGTGCCAGCAGTTACGCGGGGGGGCCAGATACGCAGTATTTT - TRBJ2-3 14 TRBV6-2/TRBV6-3 TRBD2
CASSQVGGPETQYF TGCGCCAGCAGCCAAGTAGGGGGGCCAGAGACCCAGTACTTC few TRBJ2-5 14 TRBV4-1 -
CASSHAIGTEGEQYF TGTGCCAGCAGCCACGCCATTGGGACCGAGGGCGAGCAGTACTTC once TRBJ2-7 15 TRBV5-5 -
CASSALDRGSNQPQHF TGTGCCAGCAGCGCGCTGGACAGGGGTAGCAATCAGCCCCAGCATTTT - TRBJ1-5 16 TRBV7-2 TRBD1
CASSFGQKNTGELFF TGTGCCAGCAGCTTCGGACAGAAGAACACCGGGGAGCTGTTTTTT - TRBJ2-2 15 TRBV5-6 -
CASSGFLTIGGMDSYEQYF TGTGCCAGCAGTGGATTCCTGACGATAGGGGGAATGGATTCCTACGAGCAGTACTTC few TRBJ2-7 19 TRBV28 -
CASSRRDTSGGTDTQYF TGTGCCAGCAGCCGCCGCGATACTAGCGGGGGTACAGATACGCAGTATTTT - TRBJ2-3 17 TRBV5-4 TRBD2
CASSLYRESTDTQYF TGCGCCAGCAGCTTGTACAGGGAAAGCACAGATACGCAGTATTTT - TRBJ2-3 15 TRBV5-1 -
CASSLTGFSGGNEQFF TGTGCCAGCAGTTTAACGGGGTTTAGCGGGGGGAATGAGCAGTTCTTC - TRBJ2-1 16 TRBV28 TRBD2
CASSLGTINTGELFF TGTGCCAGCAGCTTAGGGACGATTAACACCGGGGAGCTGTTTTTT - TRBJ2-2 15 TRBV7-9 -
CASSLIQGGGYTF TGTGCCAGCAGTTTAATACAGGGTGGTGGCTACACCTTC - TRBJ1-2 13 TRBV27 -
CATYNGHYGYTF TGTGCCACCTACAACGGCCACTATGGCTACACCTTC - TRBJ1-2 12 TRBV19 -
CAWSGGVAKNIQYF TGTGCCTGGAGCGGGGGTGTGGCCAAAAACATTCAGTACTTC - TRBJ2-4 14 TRBV30 -
CASSLERSNNQPQHF TGTGCCAGCTCACTGGAACGGTCCAATAATCAGCCCCAGCATTTT - TRBJ1-5 15 TRBV18 -
CSVGGFADTQYF TGCAGCGTTGGGGGGTTCGCAGATACGCAGTATTTT - TRBJ2-3 12 TRBV29-1 -
CASSVDTSNTEAFF TGTGCCAGCAGTGTTGACACCTCAAACACTGAAGCTTTCTTT - TRBJ1-1 14 TRBV6-4 -
CATSRDGGNQLTDTQYF TGTGCCACCAGCAGAGACGGAGGAAACCAGCTCACAGATACGCAGTATTTT few TRBJ2-3 17 TRBV15 -
CASSIDLAPNYGYTF TGCGCCAGCAGCATAGATTTGGCCCCTAACTATGGCTACACCTTC - TRBJ1-2 15 TRBV5-1 -
CASSLTSGETGELFF TGCGCCAGCAGCTTGACATCGGGGGAGACCGGGGAGCTGTTTTTT - TRBJ2-2 15 TRBV5-1 -
CASSQDMGTPDTQYF TGTGCCAGCAGCCAAGATATGGGGACCCCAGATACGCAGTATTTT - TRBJ2-3 15 TRBV14 -
CASSFGQERAFF TGTGCCAGCAGCTTCGGCCAGGAACGAGCTTTCTTT - TRBJ1-1 12 TRBV7-2 -